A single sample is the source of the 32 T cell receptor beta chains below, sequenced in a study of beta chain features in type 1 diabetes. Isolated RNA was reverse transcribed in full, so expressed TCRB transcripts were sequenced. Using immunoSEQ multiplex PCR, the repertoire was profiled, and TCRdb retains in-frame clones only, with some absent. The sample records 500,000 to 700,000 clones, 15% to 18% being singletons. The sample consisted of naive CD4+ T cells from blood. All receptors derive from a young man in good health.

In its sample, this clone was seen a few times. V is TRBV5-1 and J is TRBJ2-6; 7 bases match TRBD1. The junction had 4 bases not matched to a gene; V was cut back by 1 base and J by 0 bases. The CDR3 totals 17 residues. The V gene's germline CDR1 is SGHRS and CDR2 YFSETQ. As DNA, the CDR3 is TGCGCCAGCAGCTTGTCCGGGACAGTCTCTGGGGCCAACGTCCTGACTTTC. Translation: CASSLSGTVSGANVLTF.

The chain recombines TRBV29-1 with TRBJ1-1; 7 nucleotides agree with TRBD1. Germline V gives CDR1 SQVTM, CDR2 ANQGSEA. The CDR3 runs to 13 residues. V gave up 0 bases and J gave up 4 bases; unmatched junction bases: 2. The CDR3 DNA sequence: TGCAGCGTTGAAGATTCAGGGGGCACTGAAGCTTTCTTT. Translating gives CSVEDSGGTEAFF.

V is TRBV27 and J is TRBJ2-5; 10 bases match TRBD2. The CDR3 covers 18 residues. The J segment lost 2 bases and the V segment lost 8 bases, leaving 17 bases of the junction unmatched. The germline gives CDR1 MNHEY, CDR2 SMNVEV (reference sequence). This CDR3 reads CASYPRRSGRAGQETQYF. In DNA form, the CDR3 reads TGTGCCAGCTACCCACGGAGGAGCGGGAGGGCAGGACAAGAGACCCAGTACTTC.

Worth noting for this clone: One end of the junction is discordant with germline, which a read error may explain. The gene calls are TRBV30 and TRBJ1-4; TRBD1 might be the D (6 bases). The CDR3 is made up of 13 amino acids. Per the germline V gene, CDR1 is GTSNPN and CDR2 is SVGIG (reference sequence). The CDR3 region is CAWSPEKGVRGSF. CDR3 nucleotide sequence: TGTGCCTGGAGTCCAGAAAAGGGGGTGCGCGGTAGTTTT. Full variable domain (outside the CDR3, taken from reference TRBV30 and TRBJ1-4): SQTIHQWPATLVQPVGSPLSLECTVEGTSNPNLYWYRQAAGRGLQLLFYSVGIGQISSEVPQNLSASRPQDRQFILSSKKLLLSDSGFYLCAWSPEKGVRGSFGSGTQLSVL.

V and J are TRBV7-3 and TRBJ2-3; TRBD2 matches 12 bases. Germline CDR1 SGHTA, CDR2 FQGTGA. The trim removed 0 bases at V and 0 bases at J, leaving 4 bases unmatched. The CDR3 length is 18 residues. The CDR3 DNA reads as TGTGCCAGCAGCTTAACCGGACTAGCGGGGTTTAGCACAGATACGCAGTATTTT. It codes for CASSLTGLAGFSTDTQYF.

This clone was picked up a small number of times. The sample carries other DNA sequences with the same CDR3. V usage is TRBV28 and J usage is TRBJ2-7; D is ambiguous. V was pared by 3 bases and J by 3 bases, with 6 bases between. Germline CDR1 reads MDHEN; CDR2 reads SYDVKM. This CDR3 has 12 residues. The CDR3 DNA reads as TGTGCCAGCAGTTTGGTAGGCTACGAGCAGTACTTC. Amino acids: CASSLVGYEQYF.

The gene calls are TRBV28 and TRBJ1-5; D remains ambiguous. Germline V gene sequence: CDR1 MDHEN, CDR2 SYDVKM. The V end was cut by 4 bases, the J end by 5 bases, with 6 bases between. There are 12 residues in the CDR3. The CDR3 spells CASSSTHQPQHF. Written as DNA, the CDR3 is TGTGCCAGCAGTTCGACACATCAGCCCCAGCATTTT.

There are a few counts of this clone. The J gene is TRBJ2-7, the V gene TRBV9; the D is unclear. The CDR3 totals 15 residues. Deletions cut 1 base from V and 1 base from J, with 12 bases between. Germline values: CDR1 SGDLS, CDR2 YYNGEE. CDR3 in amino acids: CASSVLPDPSYEQYF. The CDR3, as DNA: TGTGCCAGCAGCGTACTGCCCGATCCATCCTACGAGCAGTACTTC.

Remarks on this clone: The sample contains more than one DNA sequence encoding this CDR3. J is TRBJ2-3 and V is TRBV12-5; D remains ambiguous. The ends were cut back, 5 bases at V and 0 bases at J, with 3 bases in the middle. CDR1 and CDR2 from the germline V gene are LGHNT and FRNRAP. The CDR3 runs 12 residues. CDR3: CASGRSTDTQYF. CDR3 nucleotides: TGTGCTAGTGGTCGTAGCACAGATACGCAGTATTTT.

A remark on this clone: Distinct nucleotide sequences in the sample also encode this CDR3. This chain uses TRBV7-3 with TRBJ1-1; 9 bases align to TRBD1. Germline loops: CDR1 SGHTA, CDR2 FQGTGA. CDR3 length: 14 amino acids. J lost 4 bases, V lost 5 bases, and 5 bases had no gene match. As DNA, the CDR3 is TGTGCCAGCAGCCCGGACAGGGGATCCACTGAAGCTTTCTTT. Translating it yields CASSPDRGSTEAFF.

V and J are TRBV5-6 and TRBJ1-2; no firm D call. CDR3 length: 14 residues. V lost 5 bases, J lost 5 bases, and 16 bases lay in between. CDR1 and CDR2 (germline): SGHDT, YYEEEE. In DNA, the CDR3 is TGTGCCAGCAGACACTCCGGGTTGGAATATGGCTACACCTTC. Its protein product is CASRHSGLEYGYTF.

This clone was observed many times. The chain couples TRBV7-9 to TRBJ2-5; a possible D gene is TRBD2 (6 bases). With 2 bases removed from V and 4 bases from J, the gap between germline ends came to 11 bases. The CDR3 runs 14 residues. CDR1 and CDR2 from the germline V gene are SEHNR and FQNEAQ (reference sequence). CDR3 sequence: CASSLHGAGETQYF. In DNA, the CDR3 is TGTGCCAGCAGCTTACACGGAGCGGGAGAGACCCAGTACTTC.

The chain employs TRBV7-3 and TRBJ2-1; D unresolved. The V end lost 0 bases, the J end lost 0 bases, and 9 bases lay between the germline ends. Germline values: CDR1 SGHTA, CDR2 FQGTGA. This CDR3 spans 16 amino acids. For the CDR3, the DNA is TGTGCCAGCAGCTTAACGACGTGGGACTCCTACAATGAGCAGTTCTTC. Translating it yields CASSLTTWDSYNEQFF.

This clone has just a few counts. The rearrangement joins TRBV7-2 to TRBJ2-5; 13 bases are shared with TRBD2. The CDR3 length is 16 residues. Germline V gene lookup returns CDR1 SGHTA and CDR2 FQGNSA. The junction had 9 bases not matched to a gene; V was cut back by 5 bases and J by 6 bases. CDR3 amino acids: CASSPGLAGVRQTQYF. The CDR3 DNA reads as TGTGCCAGCAGCCCCGGACTAGCGGGAGTCAGGCAGACCCAGTACTTC. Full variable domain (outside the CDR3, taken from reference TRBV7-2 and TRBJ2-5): GAGVSQSPSNKVTEKGKDVELRCDPISGHTALYWYRQSLGQGLEFLIYFQGNSAPDKSGLPSDRFSAERTGGSVSTLTIQRTQQEDSAVYLCASSPGLAGVRQTQYFGPGTRLLVL.

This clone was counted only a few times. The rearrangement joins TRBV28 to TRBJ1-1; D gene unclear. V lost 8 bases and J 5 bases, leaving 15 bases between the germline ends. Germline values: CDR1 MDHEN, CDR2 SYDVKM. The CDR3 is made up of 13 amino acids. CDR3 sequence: CASRTNLGTEAFF. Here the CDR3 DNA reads TGTGCCAGCCGTACGAATCTTGGGACTGAAGCTTTCTTT.

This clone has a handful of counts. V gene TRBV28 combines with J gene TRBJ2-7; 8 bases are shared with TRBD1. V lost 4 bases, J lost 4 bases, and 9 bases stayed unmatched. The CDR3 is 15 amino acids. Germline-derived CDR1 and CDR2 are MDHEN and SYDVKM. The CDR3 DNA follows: TGTGCCAGCAGTTCGTCGGCCAGGGGGCGGTACGAGCAGTACTTC. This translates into CASSSSARGRYEQYF.

CDR3 DNA sequence: TGTGCCAGCAGCTTAGGGGGAAAGGGTGAAAAACTGTTTTTT. Translated: CASSLGGKGEKLFF. The chain uses TRBV5-6 and TRBJ1-4; possible D gene TRBD1, 6 bases. Germline V CDR1 and CDR2: SGHDT, YYEEEE. The length of the CDR3 is 14 residues. The V gene lost 2 bases and the J gene lost 7 bases, with 12 bases spanning the gap.

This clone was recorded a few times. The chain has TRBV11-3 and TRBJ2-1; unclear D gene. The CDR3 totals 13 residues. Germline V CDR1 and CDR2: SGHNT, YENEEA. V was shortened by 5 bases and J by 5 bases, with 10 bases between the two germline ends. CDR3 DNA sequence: TGTGCCAGCAGCCGAGACCGACACAATGAGCAGTTCTTC. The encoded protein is CASSRDRHNEQFF.

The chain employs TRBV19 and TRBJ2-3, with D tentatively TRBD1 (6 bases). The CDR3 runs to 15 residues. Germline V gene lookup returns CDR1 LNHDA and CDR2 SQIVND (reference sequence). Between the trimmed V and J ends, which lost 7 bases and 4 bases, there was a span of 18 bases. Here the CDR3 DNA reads TGTGCCAGTATGTTGCGGCAGGGGTGGGCAGATACGCAGTATTTT. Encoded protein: CASMLRQGWADTQYF.

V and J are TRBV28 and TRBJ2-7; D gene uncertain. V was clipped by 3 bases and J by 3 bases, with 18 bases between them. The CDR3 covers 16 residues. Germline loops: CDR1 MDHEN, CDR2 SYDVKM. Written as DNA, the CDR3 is TGTGCCAGCAGTTTGTCGCTAGGTCCCAGAGTCTACGAGCAGTACTTC. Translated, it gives CASSLSLGPRVYEQYF.

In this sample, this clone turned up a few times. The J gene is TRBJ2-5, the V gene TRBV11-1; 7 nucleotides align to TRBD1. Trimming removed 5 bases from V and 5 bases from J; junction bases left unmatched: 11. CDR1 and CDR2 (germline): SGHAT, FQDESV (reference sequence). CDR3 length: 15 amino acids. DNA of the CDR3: TGTGCCAGCAGCACCGGACAGGCCTTGGAGGAGACCCAGTACTTC. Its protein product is CASSTGQALEETQYF.

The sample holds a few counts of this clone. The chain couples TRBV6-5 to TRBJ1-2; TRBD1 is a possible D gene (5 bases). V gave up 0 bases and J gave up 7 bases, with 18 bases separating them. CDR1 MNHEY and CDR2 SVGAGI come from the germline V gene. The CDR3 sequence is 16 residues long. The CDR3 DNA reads TGTGCCAGCAGTTACTCGAATTCGGGGCCGACGCGTGGCTACACCTTC. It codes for CASSYSNSGPTRGYTF.

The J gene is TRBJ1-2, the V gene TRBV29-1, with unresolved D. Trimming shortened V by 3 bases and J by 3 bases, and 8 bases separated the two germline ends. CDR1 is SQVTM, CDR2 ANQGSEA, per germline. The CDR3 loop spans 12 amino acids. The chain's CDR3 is CSVDELDYGYTF. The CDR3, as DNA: TGCAGCGTTGACGAGCTGGACTATGGCTACACCTTC.

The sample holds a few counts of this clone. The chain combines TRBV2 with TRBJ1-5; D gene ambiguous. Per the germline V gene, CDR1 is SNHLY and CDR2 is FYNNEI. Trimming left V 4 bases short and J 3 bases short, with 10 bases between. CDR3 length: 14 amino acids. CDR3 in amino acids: CASSGDGHNQPQHF. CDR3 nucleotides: TGTGCCAGCAGTGGCGACGGGCACAATCAGCCCCAGCATTTT. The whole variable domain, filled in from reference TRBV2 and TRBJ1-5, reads EPEVTQTPSHQVTQMGQEVILRCVPISNHLYFYWYRQILGQKVEFLVSFYNNEISEKSEIFDDQFSVERPDGSNFTLKIRSTKLEDSAMYFCASSGDGHNQPQHFGDGTRLSIL.

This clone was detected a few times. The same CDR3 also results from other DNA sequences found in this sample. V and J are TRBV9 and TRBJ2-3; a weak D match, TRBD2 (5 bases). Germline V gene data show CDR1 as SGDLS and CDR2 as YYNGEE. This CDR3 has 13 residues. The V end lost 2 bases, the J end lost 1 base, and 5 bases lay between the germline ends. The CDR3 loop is CASSVGGTDTQYF. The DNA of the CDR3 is TGTGCCAGCAGCGTCGGGGGCACAGATACGCAGTATTTT.

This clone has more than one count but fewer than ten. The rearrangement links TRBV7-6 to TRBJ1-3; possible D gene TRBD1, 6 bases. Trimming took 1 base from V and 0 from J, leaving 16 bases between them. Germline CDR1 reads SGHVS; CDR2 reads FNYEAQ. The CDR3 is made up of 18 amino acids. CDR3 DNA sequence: TGTGCCAGCAGCTTAGAAGGTGGGGGACACTTCTCTGGAAACACCATATATTTT. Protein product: CASSLEGGGHFSGNTIYF.

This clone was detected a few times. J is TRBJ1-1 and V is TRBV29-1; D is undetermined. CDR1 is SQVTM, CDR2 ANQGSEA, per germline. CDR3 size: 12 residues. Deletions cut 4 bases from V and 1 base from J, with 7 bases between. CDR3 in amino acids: CSVAVSNTEAFF. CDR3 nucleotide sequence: TGCAGCGTTGCAGTATCGAACACTGAAGCTTTCTTT.

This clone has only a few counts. The CDR3 DNA is TGCAGCGTTGAACCGTCCTTAACAGGGGGGAACACTGAAGCTTTCTTT. Translation: CSVEPSLTGGNTEAFF. The rearrangement joins TRBV29-1 to TRBJ1-1; TRBD1 aligns across 8 bases. The CDR3 is 16 amino acids. Germline lookup yields CDR1 SQVTM and CDR2 ANQGSEA. V gave up 2 bases and J gave up 1 base; unmatched junction bases: 9.

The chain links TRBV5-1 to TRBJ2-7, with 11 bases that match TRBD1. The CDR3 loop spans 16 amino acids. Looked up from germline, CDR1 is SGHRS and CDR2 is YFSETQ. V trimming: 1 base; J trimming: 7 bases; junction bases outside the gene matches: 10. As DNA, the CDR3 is TGCGCCAGCAGCTTGAGCCCCGGGACAGGGGGTCGTGAGCAGTACTTC. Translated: CASSLSPGTGGREQYF.

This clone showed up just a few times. Written as DNA, the CDR3 is TGTGCCATCAGTGAATACAGGGAGTCGCGCAATGAGCAGTTCTTC. Its protein is CAISEYRESRNEQFF. This chain connects TRBV10-3 to TRBJ2-1; a possible D gene is TRBD1 (6 bases). Germline V gives CDR1 ENHRY, CDR2 SYGVKD. This CDR3 contains 15 residues. V was trimmed by 3 bases and J by 6 bases, leaving 15 bases between them.

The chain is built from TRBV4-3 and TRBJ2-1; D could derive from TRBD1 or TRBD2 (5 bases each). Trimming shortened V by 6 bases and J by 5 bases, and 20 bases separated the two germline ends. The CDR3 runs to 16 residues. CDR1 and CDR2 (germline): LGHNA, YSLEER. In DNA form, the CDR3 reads TGCGCCAGCAGTAACTCGGGACGACTATCCAACAATGAGCAGTTCTTC. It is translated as CASSNSGRLSNNEQFF.

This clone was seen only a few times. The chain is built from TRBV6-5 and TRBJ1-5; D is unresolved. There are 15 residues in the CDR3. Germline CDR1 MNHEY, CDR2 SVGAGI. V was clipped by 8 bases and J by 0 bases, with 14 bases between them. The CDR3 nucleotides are TGTGCCAGCGCCCGGACGGACTATAGCAATCAGCCCCAGCATTTT. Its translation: CASARTDYSNQPQHF.